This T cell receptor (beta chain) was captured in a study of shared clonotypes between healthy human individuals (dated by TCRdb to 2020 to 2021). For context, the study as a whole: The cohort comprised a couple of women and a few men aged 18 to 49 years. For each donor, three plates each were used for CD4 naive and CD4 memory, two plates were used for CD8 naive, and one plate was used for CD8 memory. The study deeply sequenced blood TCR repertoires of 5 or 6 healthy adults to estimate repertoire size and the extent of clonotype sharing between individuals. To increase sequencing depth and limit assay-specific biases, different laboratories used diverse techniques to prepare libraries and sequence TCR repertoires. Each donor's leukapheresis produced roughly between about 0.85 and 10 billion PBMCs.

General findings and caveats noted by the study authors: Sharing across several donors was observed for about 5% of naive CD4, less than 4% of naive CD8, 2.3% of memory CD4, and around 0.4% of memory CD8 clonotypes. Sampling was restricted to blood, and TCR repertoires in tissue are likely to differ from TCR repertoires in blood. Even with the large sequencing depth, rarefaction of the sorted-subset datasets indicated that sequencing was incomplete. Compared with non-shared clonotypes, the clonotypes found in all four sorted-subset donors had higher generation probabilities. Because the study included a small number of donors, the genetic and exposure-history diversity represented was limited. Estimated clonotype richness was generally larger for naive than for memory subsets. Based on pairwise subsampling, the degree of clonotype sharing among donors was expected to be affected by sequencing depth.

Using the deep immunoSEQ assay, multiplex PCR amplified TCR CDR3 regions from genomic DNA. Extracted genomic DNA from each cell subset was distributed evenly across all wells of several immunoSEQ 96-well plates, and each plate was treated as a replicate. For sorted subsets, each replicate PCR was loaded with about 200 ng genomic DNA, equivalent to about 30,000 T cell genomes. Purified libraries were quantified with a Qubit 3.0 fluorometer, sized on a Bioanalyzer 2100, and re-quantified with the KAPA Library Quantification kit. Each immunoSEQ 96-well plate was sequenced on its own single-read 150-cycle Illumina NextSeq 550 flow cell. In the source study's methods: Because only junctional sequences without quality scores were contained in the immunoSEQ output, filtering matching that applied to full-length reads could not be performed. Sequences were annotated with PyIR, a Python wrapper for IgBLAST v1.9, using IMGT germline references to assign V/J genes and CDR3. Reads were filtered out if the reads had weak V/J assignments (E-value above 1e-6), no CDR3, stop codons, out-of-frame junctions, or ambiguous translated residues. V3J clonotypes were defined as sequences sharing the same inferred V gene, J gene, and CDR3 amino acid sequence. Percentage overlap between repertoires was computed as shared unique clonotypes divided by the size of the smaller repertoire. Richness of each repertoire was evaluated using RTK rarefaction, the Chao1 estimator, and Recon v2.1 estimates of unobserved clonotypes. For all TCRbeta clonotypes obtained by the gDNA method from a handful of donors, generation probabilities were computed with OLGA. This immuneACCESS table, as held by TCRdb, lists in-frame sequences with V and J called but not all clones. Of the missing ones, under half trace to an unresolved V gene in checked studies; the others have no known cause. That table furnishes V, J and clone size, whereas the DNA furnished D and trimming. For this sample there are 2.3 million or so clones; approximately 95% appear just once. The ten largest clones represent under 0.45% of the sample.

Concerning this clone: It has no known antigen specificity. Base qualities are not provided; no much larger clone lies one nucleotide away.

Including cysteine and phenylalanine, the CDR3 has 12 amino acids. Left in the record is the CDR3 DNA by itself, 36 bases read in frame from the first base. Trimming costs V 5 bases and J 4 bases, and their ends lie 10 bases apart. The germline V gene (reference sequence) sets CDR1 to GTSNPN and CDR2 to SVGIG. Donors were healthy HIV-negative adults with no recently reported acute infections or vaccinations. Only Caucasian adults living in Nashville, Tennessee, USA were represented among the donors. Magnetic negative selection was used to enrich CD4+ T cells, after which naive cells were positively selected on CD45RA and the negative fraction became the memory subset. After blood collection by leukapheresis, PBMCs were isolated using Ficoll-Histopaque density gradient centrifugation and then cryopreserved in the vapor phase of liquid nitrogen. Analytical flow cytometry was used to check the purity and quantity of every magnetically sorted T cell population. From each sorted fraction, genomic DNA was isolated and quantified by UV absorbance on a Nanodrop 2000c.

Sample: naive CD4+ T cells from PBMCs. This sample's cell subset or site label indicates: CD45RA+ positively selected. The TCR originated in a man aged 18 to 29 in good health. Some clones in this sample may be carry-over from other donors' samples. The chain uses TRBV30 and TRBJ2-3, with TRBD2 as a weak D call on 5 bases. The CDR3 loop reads CAWGRGSDTQYF. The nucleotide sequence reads TGTGCCTGGGGTCGCGGGTCAGATACGCAGTATTTT. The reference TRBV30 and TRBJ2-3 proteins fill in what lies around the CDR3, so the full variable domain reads SQTIHQWPATLVQPVGSPLSLECTVEGTSNPNLYWYRQAAGRGLQLLFYSVGIGQISSEVPQNLSASRPQDRQFILSSKKLLLSDSGFYLCAWGRGSDTQYFGPGTRLTVL.